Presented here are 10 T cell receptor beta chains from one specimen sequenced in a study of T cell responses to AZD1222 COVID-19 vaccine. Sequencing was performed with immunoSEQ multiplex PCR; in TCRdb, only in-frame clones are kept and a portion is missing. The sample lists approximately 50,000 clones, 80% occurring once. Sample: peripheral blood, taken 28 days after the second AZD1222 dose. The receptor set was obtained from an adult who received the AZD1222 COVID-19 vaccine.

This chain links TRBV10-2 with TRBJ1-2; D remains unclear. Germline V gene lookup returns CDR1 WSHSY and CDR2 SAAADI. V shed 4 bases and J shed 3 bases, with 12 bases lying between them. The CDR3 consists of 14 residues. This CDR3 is CASSGLGLHYGYTF. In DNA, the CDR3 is TGCGCCAGCAGTGGTCTCGGCCTCCACTATGGCTACACCTTC.

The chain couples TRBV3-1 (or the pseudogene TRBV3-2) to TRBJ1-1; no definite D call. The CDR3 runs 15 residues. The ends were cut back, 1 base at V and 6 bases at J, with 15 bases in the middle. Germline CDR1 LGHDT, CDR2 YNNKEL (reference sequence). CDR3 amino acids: CASSQGGVSYSEAFF. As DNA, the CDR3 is TGTGCCAGCAGCCAAGGTGGCGTTTCCTATTCTGAAGCTTTCTTT.

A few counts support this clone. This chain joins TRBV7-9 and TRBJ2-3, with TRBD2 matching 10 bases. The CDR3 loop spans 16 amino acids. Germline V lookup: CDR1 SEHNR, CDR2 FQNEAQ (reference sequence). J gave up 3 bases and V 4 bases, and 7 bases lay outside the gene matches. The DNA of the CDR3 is TGTGCCAGCAGCTCTCCAGCGGGGGGGAGTACAGATACGCAGTATTTT. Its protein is CASSSPAGGSTDTQYF.

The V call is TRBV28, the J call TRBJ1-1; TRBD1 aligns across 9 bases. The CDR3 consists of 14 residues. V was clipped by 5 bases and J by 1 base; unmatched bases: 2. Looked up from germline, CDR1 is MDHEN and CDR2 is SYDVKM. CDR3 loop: CASSPTGGNTEAFF. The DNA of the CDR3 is TGTGCCAGCAGTCCGACAGGGGGGAACACTGAAGCTTTCTTT.

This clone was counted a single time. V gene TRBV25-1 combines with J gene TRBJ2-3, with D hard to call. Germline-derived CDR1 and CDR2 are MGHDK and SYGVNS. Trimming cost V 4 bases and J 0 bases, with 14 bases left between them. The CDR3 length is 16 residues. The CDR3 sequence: CASSGMAGSSTDTQYF. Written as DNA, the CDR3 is TGTGCCAGCAGTGGGATGGCTGGGTCCAGCACAGATACGCAGTATTTT.

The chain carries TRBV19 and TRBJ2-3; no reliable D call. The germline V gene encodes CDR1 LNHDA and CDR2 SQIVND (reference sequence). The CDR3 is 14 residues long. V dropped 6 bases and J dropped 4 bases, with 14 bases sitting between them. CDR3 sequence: CASSPTFPPDTQYF. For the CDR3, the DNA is TGTGCCAGTAGCCCGACATTCCCCCCAGATACGCAGTATTTT.

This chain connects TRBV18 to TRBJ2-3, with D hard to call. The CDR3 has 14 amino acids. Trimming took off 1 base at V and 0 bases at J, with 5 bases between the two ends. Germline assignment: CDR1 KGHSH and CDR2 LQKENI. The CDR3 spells CASSPRLSTDTQYF. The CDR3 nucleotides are TGTGCCAGCTCACCACGACTCAGCACAGATACGCAGTATTTT.

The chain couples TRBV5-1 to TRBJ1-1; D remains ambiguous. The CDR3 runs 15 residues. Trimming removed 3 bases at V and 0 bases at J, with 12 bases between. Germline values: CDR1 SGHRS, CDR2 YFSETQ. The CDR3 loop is CASSSDGKMNTEAFF. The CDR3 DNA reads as TGCGCCAGCAGCTCGGACGGAAAGATGAACACTGAAGCTTTCTTT.

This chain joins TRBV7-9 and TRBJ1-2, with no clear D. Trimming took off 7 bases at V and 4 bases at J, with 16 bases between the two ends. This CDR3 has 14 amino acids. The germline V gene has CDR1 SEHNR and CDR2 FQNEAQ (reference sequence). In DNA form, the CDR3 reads TGTGCCAGCACCCTCGGTGGGCAGTTCTATGGCTACACCTTC. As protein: CASTLGGQFYGYTF.

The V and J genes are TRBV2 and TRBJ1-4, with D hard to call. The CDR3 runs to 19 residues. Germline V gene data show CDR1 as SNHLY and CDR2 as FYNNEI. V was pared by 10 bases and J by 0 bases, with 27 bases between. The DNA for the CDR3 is TGTGCCATCAACTTGGGCCCAGGACCAACTCCTGCAACTAATGAAAAACTGTTTTTT. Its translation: CAINLGPGPTPATNEKLFF. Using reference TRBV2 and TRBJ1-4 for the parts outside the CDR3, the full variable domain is EPEVTQTPSHQVTQMGQEVILRCVPISNHLYFYWYRQILGQKVEFLVSFYNNEISEKSEIFDDQFSVERPDGSNFTLKIRSTKLEDSAMYFCAINLGPGPTPATNEKLFFGSGTQLSVL.